These 10 T cell receptor beta chains originate from one sample sequenced in a study of CD8 T cells in Susac syndrome. Random hexamers were used to reverse transcribe an amount of 0.5 to 1 ug RNA. TCRdb re-derived calls from the immunoSEQ multiplex PCR reads in MiXCR, one entry per CDR3 protein. The data hold just over 300,000 distinct CDR3 sequences, with about 91% observed a single time. Sequences were obtained from CD4+ T cells from PBMCs. The receptors were gathered from a human donor with multiple sclerosis.

This chain uses TRBV5-4 with TRBJ2-2; TRBD2 aligns across 15 bases. The CDR3 covers 16 residues. V was clipped by 4 bases and J by 7 bases; unmatched bases: 5. Looked up from germline, CDR1 is SGHNT and CDR2 is YYREEE (reference sequence). The CDR3 region is CASSPGLAGGVGELFF. Here the CDR3 DNA reads TGTGCCAGCAGCCCGGGACTAGCGGGAGGTGTCGGGGAGCTGTTTTTT.

The chain combines TRBV3-1 with TRBJ2-3; 11 bases are a match to TRBD2. Trimming cost V 5 bases and J 7 bases; bases outside gene matches: 11. This CDR3 has 16 residues. Per germline, CDR1 LGHDT and CDR2 YNNKEL (reference sequence). This CDR3 reads CASSFLAGGTQNTQYF. The CDR3 DNA is TGTGCCAGCAGCTTCTTAGCGGGAGGGACACAGAATACGCAGTATTTT.

This chain uses TRBV7-2 with TRBJ2-1, with TRBD2 identical over 7 bases. Per the germline V gene, CDR1 is SGHTA and CDR2 is FQGNSA. The V segment lost 2 bases and the J segment 10 bases; nucleotides outside the gene matches: 11. The CDR3 is made up of 15 amino acids. The CDR3 is CASSLPHRLASEQFF. As DNA, the CDR3 is TGTGCCAGCAGCTTACCTCATCGACTAGCCTCAGAGCAGTTCTTC. Combining the CDR3 with reference TRBV7-2 and TRBJ2-1 gives the whole variable domain GAGVSQSPSNKVTEKGKDVELRCDPISGHTALYWYRQSLGQGLEFLIYFQGNSAPDKSGLPSDRFSAERTGGSVSTLTIQRTQQEDSAVYLCASSLPHRLASEQFFGPGTRLTVL.

Only one count was recorded for this clonotype. The V gene is TRBV7-9, the J gene TRBJ1-1, with 12 bases aligning to TRBD1. J lost 4 bases, V lost 3 bases, and 9 bases had no gene match. This CDR3 is built from 17 residues. CDR1 SEHNR and CDR2 FQNEAQ come from the germline V gene (reference sequence). CDR3 sequence (DNA): TGTGCCAGCAGCTTGGGGACAGGGGGCCGTTTAATCACTGAAGCTTTCTTT. It specifies CASSLGTGGRLITEAFF.

The V gene is TRBV20-1, the J gene TRBJ1-1; D uncertain. V lost 1 base and J lost 5, with 8 bases in between. The CDR3 covers 12 residues. Germline lookup yields CDR1 DFQATT and CDR2 SNEGSKA (reference sequence). The CDR3 spells CSARVIGTEAFF. The CDR3 DNA follows: TGCAGTGCTAGAGTGATAGGAACTGAAGCTTTCTTT.

The chain joins TRBV9 to TRBJ2-2; D uncertain. With 0 bases removed from V and 6 bases from J, the gap between germline ends came to 9 bases. This CDR3 contains 14 residues. CDR1 and CDR2 (germline): SGDLS, YYNGEE. CDR3 protein: CASSVGVDPGELFF. In DNA, the CDR3 is TGTGCCAGCAGCGTAGGAGTGGATCCCGGGGAGCTGTTTTTT.

The chain combines TRBV7-2 with TRBJ2-7, with D perhaps TRBD1 or TRBD2 (5 bases each). Trimming pared 5 bases from V and 6 bases from J, leaving 17 bases between. Germline V gene sequence: CDR1 SGHTA, CDR2 FQGNSA. This CDR3 is 14 amino acids long. The CDR3 DNA follows: TGTGCCAGCAGCCCGAGTAGGGGTAGCGCCGAGCAGTACTTC. Translating it yields CASSPSRGSAEQYF.

This clonotype showed up just once. The rearrangement links TRBV6-2 or TRBV6-3 to TRBJ2-7; 12 bases are a match to TRBD2. The ends lost 6 bases at V and 5 bases at J; junction bases unmatched: 5. Germline V CDR1 and CDR2: MNHEY, SVGEGT. This CDR3 is 14 amino acids long. The CDR3 nucleotides read TGTGCCAGCAGCCCACTAGCGGGAGGACACGAGCAGTACTTC. It yields the protein CASSPLAGGHEQYF.

V and J are TRBV27 and TRBJ2-2, with D tentatively TRBD2 (6 bases). The CDR3 runs to 15 residues. Germline V gene data show CDR1 as MNHEY and CDR2 as SMNVEV (reference sequence). Trimming removed 6 bases from V and 4 bases from J, with 15 bases in between. CDR3 coding DNA: TGTGCCAGCAGGGGGGGAGCGGCTGCCACCGGGGAGCTGTTTTTT. Amino acid sequence: CASRGGAAATGELFF.

The gene calls are TRBV19 and TRBJ1-4, with D possibly matching TRBD1 (5 bases). V lost 7 bases and J 8 bases, leaving 17 bases between the germline ends. CDR1 LNHDA and CDR2 SQIVND come from the germline V gene (reference sequence). The CDR3 consists of 14 residues. Here the CDR3 reads CASTSDGSGEKLFF. CDR3 DNA: TGTGCCAGTACCTCGGACGGGTCAGGGGAAAAACTGTTTTTT.